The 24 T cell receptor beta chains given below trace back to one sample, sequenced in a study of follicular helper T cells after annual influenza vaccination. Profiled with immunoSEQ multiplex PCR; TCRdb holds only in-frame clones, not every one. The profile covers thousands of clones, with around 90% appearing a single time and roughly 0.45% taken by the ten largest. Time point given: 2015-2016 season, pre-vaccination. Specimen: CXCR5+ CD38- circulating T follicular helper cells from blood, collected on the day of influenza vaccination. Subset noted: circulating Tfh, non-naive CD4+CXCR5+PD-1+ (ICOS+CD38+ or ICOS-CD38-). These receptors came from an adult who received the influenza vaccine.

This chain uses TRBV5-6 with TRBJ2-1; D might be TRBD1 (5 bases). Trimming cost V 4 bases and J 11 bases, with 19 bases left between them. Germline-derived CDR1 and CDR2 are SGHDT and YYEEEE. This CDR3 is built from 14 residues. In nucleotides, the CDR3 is TGTGCCAGCAGCCGATCTGGGGCTGAAACCAAGCAGTTCTTC. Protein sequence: CASSRSGAETKQFF.

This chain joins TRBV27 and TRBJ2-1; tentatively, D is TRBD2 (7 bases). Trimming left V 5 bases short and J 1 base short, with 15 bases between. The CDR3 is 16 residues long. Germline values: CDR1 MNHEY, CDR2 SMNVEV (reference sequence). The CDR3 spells CASSPRGAGSYNEQFF. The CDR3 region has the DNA TGTGCCAGCAGTCCTCGGGGGGCTGGGTCCTACAATGAGCAGTTCTTC.

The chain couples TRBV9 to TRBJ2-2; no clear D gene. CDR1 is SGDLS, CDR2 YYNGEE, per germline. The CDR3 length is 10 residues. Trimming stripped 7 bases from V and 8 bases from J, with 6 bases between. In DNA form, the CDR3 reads TGTGCCAGCCCAAGGGGGGAGCTGTTTTTT. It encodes CASPRGELFF.

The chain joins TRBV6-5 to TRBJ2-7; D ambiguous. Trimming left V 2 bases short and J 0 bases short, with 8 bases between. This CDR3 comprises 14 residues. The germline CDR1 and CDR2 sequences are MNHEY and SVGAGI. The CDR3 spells CASSYGRASYEQYF. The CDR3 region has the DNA TGTGCCAGCAGTTACGGTAGGGCCTCCTACGAGCAGTACTTC.

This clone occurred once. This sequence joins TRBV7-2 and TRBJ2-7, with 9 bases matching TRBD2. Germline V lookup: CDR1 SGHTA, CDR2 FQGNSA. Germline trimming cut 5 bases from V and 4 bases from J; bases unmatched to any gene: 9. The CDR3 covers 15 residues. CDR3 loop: CASSTPAGGRYEQYF. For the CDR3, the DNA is TGTGCCAGCAGCACACCAGCGGGGGGTAGATACGAGCAGTACTTC.

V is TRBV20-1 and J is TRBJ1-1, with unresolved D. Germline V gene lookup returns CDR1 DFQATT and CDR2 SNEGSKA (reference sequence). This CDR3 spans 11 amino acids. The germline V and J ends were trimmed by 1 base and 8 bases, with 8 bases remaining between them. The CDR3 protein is CSARGTGEAFF. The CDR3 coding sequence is TGCAGTGCTAGAGGGACGGGCGAAGCTTTCTTT.

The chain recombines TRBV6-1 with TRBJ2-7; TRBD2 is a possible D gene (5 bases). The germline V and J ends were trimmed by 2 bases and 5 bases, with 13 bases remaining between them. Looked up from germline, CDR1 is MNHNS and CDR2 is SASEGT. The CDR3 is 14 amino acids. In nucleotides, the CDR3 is TGTGCCAGCAGTGAATTTATAGGAGGAGACGAGCAGTACTTC. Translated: CASSEFIGGDEQYF.

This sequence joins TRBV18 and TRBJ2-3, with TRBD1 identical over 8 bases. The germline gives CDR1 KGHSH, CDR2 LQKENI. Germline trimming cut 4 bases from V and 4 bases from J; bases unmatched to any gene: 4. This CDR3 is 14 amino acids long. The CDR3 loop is CASSLDRAADTQYF. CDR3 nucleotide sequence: TGTGCCAGCTCACTGGACAGGGCCGCAGATACGCAGTATTTT.

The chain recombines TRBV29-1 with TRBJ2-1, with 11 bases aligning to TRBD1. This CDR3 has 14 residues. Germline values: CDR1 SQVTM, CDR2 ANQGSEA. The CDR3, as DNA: TGCAGTAACACGCGGTGGGACAGGGGGAATGAGCAGTTCTTC. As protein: CSNTRWDRGNEQFF.

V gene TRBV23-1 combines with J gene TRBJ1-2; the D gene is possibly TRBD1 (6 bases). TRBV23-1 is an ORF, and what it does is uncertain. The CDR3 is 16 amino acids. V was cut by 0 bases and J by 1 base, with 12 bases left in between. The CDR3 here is CASSQSLDRNNYGYTF. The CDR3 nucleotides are TGCGCCAGCAGTCAATCTCTCGACAGGAATAACTATGGCTACACCTTC.

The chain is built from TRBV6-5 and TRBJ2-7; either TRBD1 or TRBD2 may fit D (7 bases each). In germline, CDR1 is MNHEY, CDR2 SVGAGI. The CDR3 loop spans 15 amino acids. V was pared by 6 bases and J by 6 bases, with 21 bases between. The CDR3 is CASSQDRVRTSEQYF. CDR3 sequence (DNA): TGTGCCAGCAGCCAAGACAGGGTGAGGACTAGCGAGCAGTACTTC.

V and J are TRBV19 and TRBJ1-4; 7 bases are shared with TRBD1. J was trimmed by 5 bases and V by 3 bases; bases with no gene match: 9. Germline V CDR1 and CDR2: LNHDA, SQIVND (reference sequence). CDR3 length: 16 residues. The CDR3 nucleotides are TGTGCCAGTAGTATCATCCTCGGGACAGCGAATGAAAAACTGTTTTTT. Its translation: CASSIILGTANEKLFF.

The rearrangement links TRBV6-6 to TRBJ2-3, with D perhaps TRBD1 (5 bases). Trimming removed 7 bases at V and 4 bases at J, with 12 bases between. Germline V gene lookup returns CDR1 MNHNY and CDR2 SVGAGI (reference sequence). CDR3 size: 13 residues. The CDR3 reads CASTQGVADTQYF. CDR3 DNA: TGTGCCAGCACCCAGGGCGTGGCAGATACGCAGTATTTT.

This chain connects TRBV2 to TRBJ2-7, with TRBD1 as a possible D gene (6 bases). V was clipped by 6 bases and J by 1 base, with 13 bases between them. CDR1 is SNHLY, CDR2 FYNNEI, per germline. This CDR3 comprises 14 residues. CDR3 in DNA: TGTGCCAGCAGGACCCAGACAGGATCCTACGAGCAGTACTTC. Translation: CASRTQTGSYEQYF.

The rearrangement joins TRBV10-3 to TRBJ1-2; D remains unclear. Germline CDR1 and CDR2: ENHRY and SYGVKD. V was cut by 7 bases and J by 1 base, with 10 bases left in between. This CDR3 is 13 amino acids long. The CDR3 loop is CAITDWVNYGYTF. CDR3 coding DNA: TGTGCCATCACAGACTGGGTTAACTATGGCTACACCTTC.

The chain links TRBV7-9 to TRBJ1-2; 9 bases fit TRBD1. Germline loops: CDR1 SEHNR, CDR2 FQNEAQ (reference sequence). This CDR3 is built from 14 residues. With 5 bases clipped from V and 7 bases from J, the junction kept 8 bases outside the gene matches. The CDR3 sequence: CASSQLQGAIGYTF. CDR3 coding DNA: TGTGCCAGCAGCCAACTACAGGGGGCGATTGGCTACACCTTC.

This chain's CDR3 is CASSYGQSGNTIYF. The CDR3 coding sequence is TGTGCCAGCAGTTACGGACAGTCTGGAAACACCATATATTTT. The chain joins TRBV5-8 to TRBJ1-3, with D possibly TRBD1 on 6 matching bases. The V end was cut by 5 bases, the J end by 1 base, with 10 bases between. There are 14 residues in the CDR3. Germline V gene data show CDR1 as SGHTS and CDR2 as YDEGEE.

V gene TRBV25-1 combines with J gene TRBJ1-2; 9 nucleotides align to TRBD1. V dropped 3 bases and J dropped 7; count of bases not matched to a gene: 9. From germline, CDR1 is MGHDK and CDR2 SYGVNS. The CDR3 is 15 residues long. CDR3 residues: CASSDLGTGMRGYTF. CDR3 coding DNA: TGTGCCAGCAGTGACCTCGGGACAGGGATGCGTGGCTACACCTTC.

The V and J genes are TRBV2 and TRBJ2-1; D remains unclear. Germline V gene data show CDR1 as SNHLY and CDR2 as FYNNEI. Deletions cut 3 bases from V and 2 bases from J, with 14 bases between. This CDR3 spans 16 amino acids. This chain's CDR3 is CASSDSRRSPYNEQFF. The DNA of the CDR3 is TGTGCCAGCAGTGACAGTCGTAGATCGCCCTACAATGAGCAGTTCTTC.

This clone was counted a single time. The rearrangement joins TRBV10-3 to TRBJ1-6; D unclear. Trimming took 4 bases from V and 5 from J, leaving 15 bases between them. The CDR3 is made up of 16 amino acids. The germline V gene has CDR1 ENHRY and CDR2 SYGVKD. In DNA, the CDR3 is TGTGCCATCAGTGTGAAGGGCCCTCCTAATAATTCACCCCTCCACTTT. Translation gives CAISVKGPPNNSPLHF.

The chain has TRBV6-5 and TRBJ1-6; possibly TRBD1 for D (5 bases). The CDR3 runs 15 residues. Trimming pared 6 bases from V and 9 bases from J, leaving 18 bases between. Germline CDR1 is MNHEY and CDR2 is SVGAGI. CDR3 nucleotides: TGTGCCAGCAGACTCGGGACGGCGTCGGGTTCACCCCTCCACTTT. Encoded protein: CASRLGTASGSPLHF.

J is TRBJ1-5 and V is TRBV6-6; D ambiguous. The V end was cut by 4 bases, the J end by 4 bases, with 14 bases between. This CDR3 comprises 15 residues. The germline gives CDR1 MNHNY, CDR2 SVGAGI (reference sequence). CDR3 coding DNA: TGTGCCAGCAGTTCCGACACGTCGGAAAATCAGCCCCAGCATTTT. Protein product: CASSSDTSENQPQHF.

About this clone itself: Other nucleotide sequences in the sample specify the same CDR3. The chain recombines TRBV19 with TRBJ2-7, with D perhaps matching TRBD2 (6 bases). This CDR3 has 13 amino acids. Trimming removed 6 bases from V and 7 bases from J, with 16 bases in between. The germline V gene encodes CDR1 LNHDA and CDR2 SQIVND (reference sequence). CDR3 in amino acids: CASSRDSMLEQYF. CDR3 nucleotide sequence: TGTGCCAGTAGCCGGGACTCCATGTTAGAGCAGTACTTC.

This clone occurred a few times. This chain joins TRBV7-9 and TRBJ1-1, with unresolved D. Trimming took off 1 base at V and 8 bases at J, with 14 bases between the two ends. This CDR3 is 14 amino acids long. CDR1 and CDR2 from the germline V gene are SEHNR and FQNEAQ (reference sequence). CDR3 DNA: TGTGCCAGCAGCTTAGTAGGCAGCCTAACCGAAGCTTTCTTT. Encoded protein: CASSLVGSLTEAFF.